Shown below are 26 T cell receptor beta chains from a single sample sequenced in a study of blood T cell repertoires in COVID-19. Here immunoSEQ multiplex PCR was the method, and the copy in TCRdb shows in-frame clones only, minus some. Found here are about 40,000 clones, approximately 83% of them singletons; the top ten hold about 2.5%. Sequencing was done on a sample of peripheral blood. The receptors stem from a woman aged 55-75 years with acute or convalescent COVID-19.

V usage is TRBV6-5 and J usage is TRBJ2-6; D not certain. Germline V gene data show CDR1 as MNHEY and CDR2 as SVGAGI. The V gene lost 0 bases and the J gene lost 0 bases, with 3 bases spanning the gap. This CDR3 contains 15 residues. CDR3 nucleotides: TGTGCCAGCAGTTACTCTAGCTCTGGGGCCAACGTCCTGACTTTC. Amino acids: CASSYSSSGANVLTF.

The J gene is TRBJ2-3, the V gene TRBV6-5; D is possibly TRBD1 (6 bases). The length of the CDR3 is 13 residues. In germline, CDR1 is MNHEY, CDR2 SVGAGI. With 5 bases removed from V and 2 bases from J, the gap between germline ends came to 8 bases. The CDR3 bases are TGTGCCAGCAGTACAGGGAACACAGATACGCAGTATTTT. Translation: CASSTGNTDTQYF.

This chain links TRBV19 with TRBJ2-7, with 10 positions matching TRBD2. Germline-derived CDR1 and CDR2 are LNHDA and SQIVND (reference sequence). V dropped 6 bases and J dropped 3; count of bases not matched to a gene: 5. The CDR3 sequence is 14 residues long. CDR3 residues: CASSAGTSVYEQYF. In nucleotides, the CDR3 is TGTGCCAGTAGCGCCGGGACTAGCGTCTACGAGCAGTACTTC. Based on the CDR3 plus reference TRBV19 and TRBJ2-7, the full variable domain is DGGITQSPKYLFRKEGQNVTLSCEQNLNHDAMYWYRQDPGQGLRLIYYSQIVNDFQKGDIAEGYSVSREKKESFPLTVTSAQKNPTAFYLCASSAGTSVYEQYFGPGTRLTVT.

The gene calls are TRBV3-1 (or the pseudogene TRBV3-2) and TRBJ2-7; perhaps TRBD1 as D (6 bases). V lost 3 bases, J lost 7 bases, and 16 bases lay in between. The CDR3 spans 14 residues. Germline CDR1 and CDR2: LGHDT and YNNKEL (reference sequence). The CDR3 is CASSHRQGRGEQYF. The CDR3 DNA is TGTGCCAGCAGCCACCGCCAGGGCAGGGGAGAGCAGTACTTC.

The V and J genes are TRBV18 and TRBJ1-1; 11 bases agree with TRBD1. This CDR3 is built from 18 residues. With V trimmed by 4 bases and J by 1 base, 11 bases remained unmatched. The germline V gene has CDR1 KGHSH and CDR2 LQKENI. CDR3 loop: CASSLTSGTGGRNTEAFF. As DNA, the CDR3 is TGTGCCAGCTCACTTACTTCCGGGACAGGGGGTCGGAACACTGAAGCTTTCTTT.

V is TRBV19 and J is TRBJ2-1; the D is unclear. Germline values: CDR1 LNHDA, CDR2 SQIVND (reference sequence). The CDR3 runs to 14 residues. V lost 5 bases to trimming and J lost 10 bases, with 18 bases between them. The chain's CDR3 is CASSPSSHNKEQFF. Here the CDR3 DNA reads TGTGCCAGTAGTCCCAGTTCCCACAATAAGGAGCAGTTCTTC. The full variable domain, completed using reference TRBV19 and TRBJ2-1, is DGGITQSPKYLFRKEGQNVTLSCEQNLNHDAMYWYRQDPGQGLRLIYYSQIVNDFQKGDIAEGYSVSREKKESFPLTVTSAQKNPTAFYLCASSPSSHNKEQFFGPGTRLTVL.

The gene calls are TRBV19 and TRBJ1-6, with 7 bases lining up with TRBD1. Unmatched junction bases numbered 8, after V lost 3 bases and J lost 6 bases. Per the germline V gene, CDR1 is LNHDA and CDR2 is SQIVND (reference sequence). The CDR3 covers 16 residues. The CDR3 spells CASSIAQGVSNSPLHF. Written as DNA, the CDR3 is TGTGCCAGTAGTATCGCGCAGGGGGTATCTAATTCACCCCTCCACTTT.

The chain is built from TRBV2 and TRBJ1-2; D perhaps matches TRBD1 (6 bases). This CDR3 contains 16 residues. The germline V and J ends were trimmed by 1 base and 4 bases, with 16 bases remaining between them. Germline loops: CDR1 SNHLY, CDR2 FYNNEI. The CDR3 region is CASSEGQGKVGYGYTF. For the CDR3, the DNA is TGTGCCAGCAGTGAAGGGCAGGGGAAGGTGGGCTATGGCTACACCTTC.

The chain carries TRBV13 and TRBJ2-5; possibly TRBD2 for D (6 bases). The V end lost 3 bases, the J end lost 4 bases, and 15 bases lay between the germline ends. Germline-derived CDR1 and CDR2 are PRHDT and FYEKMQ (reference sequence). The CDR3 length is 15 residues. Here the CDR3 reads CASSFRRTGGETQYF. The CDR3 DNA reads TGTGCCAGCAGCTTCCGCAGGACCGGGGGAGAGACCCAGTACTTC.

The chain combines TRBV5-1 with TRBJ1-5; D is possibly TRBD1 (5 bases). Trimming cost V 1 base and J 6 bases, with 14 bases left between them. The V gene's germline CDR1 is SGHRS and CDR2 YFSETQ. CDR3 length equals 15 residues. Here the CDR3 reads CASSLTGTAGQPQHF. The CDR3, as DNA: TGCGCCAGCAGCTTGACAGGAACCGCTGGTCAGCCCCAGCATTTT.

The chain joins TRBV28 to TRBJ1-4; D may be TRBD1 (5 bases). This CDR3 is 14 amino acids long. CDR1 is MDHEN, CDR2 SYDVKM, per germline. Deletions cut 7 bases from V and 8 bases from J, with 17 bases between. The CDR3 bases are TGTGCCAGCACCCAGGGTACAGCACAGGAAAAACTGTTTTTT. Its translation is CASTQGTAQEKLFF.

The chain recombines TRBV2 with TRBJ2-3, with 9 bases lining up with TRBD2. Germline lookup yields CDR1 SNHLY and CDR2 FYNNEI. After removal of 6 bases from V and 6 bases from J, the junction contained 10 bases not matched to a gene. This CDR3 spans 15 amino acids. The CDR3 reads CASSATRTSVDTQYF. As DNA, the CDR3 is TGTGCCAGCAGCGCAACTCGGACTAGCGTGGATACGCAGTATTTT.

This clone was detected only a few times. The chain employs TRBV7-8 and TRBJ2-3; D gene unclear. Trimming took 10 bases from V and 2 from J, leaving 13 bases between them. Germline CDR1 SGHVS, CDR2 FQNEAQ. The CDR3 runs to 13 residues. This chain's CDR3 is CATENPPTDTQYF. The CDR3 DNA follows: TGTGCCACCGAGAACCCCCCCACAGATACGCAGTATTTT.

The chain uses TRBV19 and TRBJ1-2; 12 bases fit TRBD1. Germline CDR1 reads LNHDA; CDR2 reads SQIVND (reference sequence). V trimming: 6 bases; J trimming: 4 bases; junction bases outside the gene matches: 9. The CDR3 spans 16 residues. DNA of the CDR3: TGTGCCAGTAGCGGGACAGGGGGCGTCCGAGCCTATGGCTACACCTTC. Residues: CASSGTGGVRAYGYTF.

The rearrangement links TRBV2 to TRBJ1-1; 10 nucleotides match TRBD1. The V gene end was trimmed by 4 bases and the J gene end by 0 bases; junction bases not matched to a gene: 2. The CDR3 has 15 amino acids. Germline CDR1 reads SNHLY; CDR2 reads FYNNEI. The CDR3 is CASSGDRGVNTEAFF. The CDR3 DNA sequence: TGTGCCAGCAGTGGGGACAGGGGAGTGAACACTGAAGCTTTCTTT.

The chain carries TRBV7-2 and TRBJ2-5, with D tentatively TRBD2 (5 bases). Germline values: CDR1 SGHTA, CDR2 FQGNSA. V shed 5 bases and J shed 5 bases, with 15 bases lying between them. CDR3 length equals 14 residues. In nucleotides, the CDR3 is TGTGCCAGCAGCCATTACGGGGTGACGGAGACCCAGTACTTC. Its protein product is CASSHYGVTETQYF.

This clone was recorded a few times. This chain connects TRBV14 to TRBJ2-1, with D maybe TRBD2 (6 bases). CDR1 is SGHDN and CDR2 is FVKESK in the germline V gene. Trimming pared 3 bases from V and 6 bases from J, leaving 12 bases between. CDR3 size: 14 residues. CDR3 coding DNA: TGTGCCAGCAGCCAGGAACTAGCAGTCAATGAGCAGTTCTTC. Encoded protein: CASSQELAVNEQFF.

The chain joins TRBV5-6 to TRBJ2-3; 8 bases match TRBD2. CDR3 size: 18 residues. V lost 0 bases, J lost 1 base, and 10 bases stayed unmatched. CDR1 SGHDT and CDR2 YYEEEE come from the germline V gene. This chain's CDR3 is CASSLAVGRALRTDTQYF. DNA for the CDR3: TGTGCCAGCAGCTTGGCCGTCGGGAGGGCCCTACGCACAGATACGCAGTATTTT.

The chain has TRBV6-2 or TRBV6-3 and TRBJ2-1; 11 nucleotides align to TRBD2. Trimming at V came to 3 bases and at J to 0 bases, leaving 7 bases not matched to a gene. The germline gives CDR1 MNHEY, CDR2 SVGEGT. The CDR3 extends over 18 amino acids. The CDR3 DNA follows: TGTGCCAGCAGTTATCGTAGCGGGGGGGGCATCTCCTACAATGAGCAGTTCTTC. This gives the protein CASSYRSGGGISYNEQFF.

The chain joins TRBV7-9 to TRBJ1-2; the match to TRBD1 covers 9 bases. The germline V gene encodes CDR1 SEHNR and CDR2 FQNEAQ (reference sequence). With 6 bases clipped from V and 6 bases from J, the junction kept 8 bases outside the gene matches. This CDR3 has 14 residues. The CDR3 DNA reads TGTGCCAGCAGTTCCGGGACAGGGAGGAATGGCTACACCTTC. Protein sequence: CASSSGTGRNGYTF.

This clone appeared a few times. V gene TRBV2 combines with J gene TRBJ2-3; 11 bases line up with TRBD2. Germline V CDR1 and CDR2: SNHLY, FYNNEI. CDR3 length: 15 residues. The ends lost 6 bases at V and 6 bases at J; junction bases unmatched: 8. The CDR3: CASRALAGGWDTQYF. CDR3 coding DNA: TGTGCCAGCAGGGCTCTAGCGGGAGGATGGGATACGCAGTATTTT.

This clone appeared a few times. The chain uses TRBV7-3 and TRBJ2-7, with 7 bases that match TRBD1. Germline V CDR1 and CDR2: SGHTA, FQGTGA. This CDR3 region has 15 residues. V gave up 1 base and J gave up 1 base; unmatched junction bases: 4. This CDR3 is CASSLMGTASYEQYF. The CDR3, as DNA: TGTGCCAGCAGCTTAATGGGGACAGCTTCCTACGAGCAGTACTTC.

The gene calls are TRBV28 and TRBJ1-4; 8 bases map to TRBD1. Germline V CDR1 and CDR2: MDHEN, SYDVKM. This CDR3 has 15 residues. After removal of 6 bases from V and 3 bases from J, the junction contained 6 bases not matched to a gene. In nucleotides, the CDR3 is TGTGCCAGCAGACTACAGGGGGGGCCTAATGAAAAACTGTTTTTT. This gives the protein CASRLQGGPNEKLFF.

This clone was picked up one time. The J gene is TRBJ1-4, the V gene TRBV19, with a possible D match to TRBD1 (6 bases). The ends were cut back, 2 bases at V and 2 bases at J, with 12 bases in the middle. Germline CDR1 reads LNHDA; CDR2 reads SQIVND (reference sequence). There are 16 residues in the CDR3. The CDR3 loop is CASSIPRGATNEKLFF. The CDR3 nucleotides are TGTGCCAGTAGTATACCCAGGGGAGCTACTAATGAAAAACTGTTTTTT.

The chain has TRBV2 and TRBJ1-4; D gene uncertain. Germline V gene sequence: CDR1 SNHLY, CDR2 FYNNEI. Between the trimmed V and J ends, which lost 6 bases and 0 bases, there was a span of 11 bases. CDR3 length: 15 amino acids. The CDR3 loop reads CASRARGATNEKLFF. The CDR3, as DNA: TGTGCCAGCAGGGCGCGGGGAGCAACTAATGAAAAACTGTTTTTT.

The V and J genes are TRBV7-8 and TRBJ1-5; D unclear. Trimming removed 1 base from V and 4 bases from J, with 11 bases in between. Germline V CDR1 and CDR2: SGHVS, FQNEAQ. The CDR3 extends over 15 amino acids. In DNA form, the CDR3 reads TGTGCCAGCAGCTTAGACGGGAAAGCAAATCAGCCCCAGCATTTT. Encoded protein: CASSLDGKANQPQHF.